This T cell receptor (beta chain) was obtained from a study of cytomegalovirus exposure and HLA in healthy donors. Overall study findings and caveats: Among donors in an Asian-associated ancestry cluster, a later analysis reportedly found fewer N-insertions than the roughly 610-donor mean. For most subjects, TCR beta sequences were reported to predict HLA-A and HLA-B alleles with accuracy.

This CDR3 has 14 amino acids. Germline V gives CDR1 MNHEY, CDR2 SVGAGI. Losses at the gene ends were 5 bases for V and 12 bases for J; bases not matched to a gene: 13. Comment on this clone: The antigen is unknown.

The PCR had 60 Vbeta and 13 Jbeta primers. Produced via immunoSEQ multiplex PCR; TCRdb's table is partial and in-frame only. The sample holds just over 200,000 clones, 75% to 90% seen once. The sequence derives from a woman aged 35 to 49 in good health and CMV-seronegative. The source material was PBMCs. The V call is TRBV6-5, the J call TRBJ1-1; 9 bases agree with TRBD1. CDR3 region: CASSVRPGTGRTFF. CDR3 DNA sequence: TGTGCCAGCAGTGTCCGACCTGGGACAGGGCGAACTTTCTTT.